Here is one TCR beta chain with its context. Its antigen remains unknown. These data belong to a study of identical twins. Study-level findings and limits: Out-of-frame beta chain sequences displayed weaker excess sharing between twins. Cord blood's abundant beta clonotypes had fewer insertions, unlike memory repertoires. Compared with models, monozygotic twins showed more out-of-frame TCR alpha sharing.

CDR1 and CDR2 from the germline V gene are SEHNR and FQNEAQ (reference sequence). The CDR3 is 15 amino acids. V lost 2 bases and J lost 2; bases outside the gene matches: 5. A universal primer site arose from template switching, and cDNA bore unique molecular identifiers. MiXCR, run by TCRdb on the 5' RACE reads, gives a single entry per CDR3 protein. The sample holds around 650,000 distinct CDR3 sequences; under 8.5% are singletons and the top ten take 1.6%. This same sample was also taken into another study, of yellow fever vaccine responses in identical twins.

The rearrangement uses TRBV7-9 and TRBJ2-7; 8 bases fit TRBD1. The clonotype originates from a young woman in good health. The specimen sequenced was PBMCs. CDR3 coding DNA: TGTGCCAGCAGCTTAAGTTCAGGGGGCCCCTACGAGCAGTACTTC. It is translated as CASSLSSGGPYEQYF.